This T cell receptor (beta chain) comes out of a study of radiation and T cells in renal cell carcinoma. CDR1 is SGHVS and CDR2 is FQNEAQ in the germline V gene. CDR3 length: 14 residues. V shed 3 bases and J shed 3 bases, with 9 bases lying between them. Profiled with immunoSEQ multiplex PCR; TCRdb holds only in-frame clones, not every one. The sample holds about 50,000 clones; 75% to 85% are singletons and the top ten take under 35%. This clone was counted a single time. The sample's time point: baseline pretreatment blood. Treatment described: 15 Gy SBRT to primary tumor, nephrectomy 4 weeks later. The chain uses TRBV7-8 and TRBJ2-4, with D possibly TRBD2 on 5 matching bases. Sequenced here: blood, sampled from a patient whose treatment included radiotherapy and nephrectomy. The receptor comes from a woman in her sixties or seventies with renal cell carcinoma. CDR3 in amino acids: CASSFSGGKNIQYF. The CDR3 nucleotides are TGTGCCAGCAGCTTCTCAGGAGGCAAAAACATTCAGTACTTC. Filled out from reference TRBV7-8 and TRBJ2-4, the complete variable domain reads GAGVSQSPRYKVAKRGQDVALRCDPISGHVSLFWYQQALGQGPEFLTYFQNEAQLDKSGLPSDRFFAERPEGSVSTLKIQRTQQEDSAVYLCASSFSGGKNIQYFGAGTRLSVL.